The rows below give T cell receptor beta chains drawn from one sample of a study of CD8 T cells in Susac syndrome. In TCRdb, the immunoSEQ multiplex PCR reads were re-called with MiXCR into one record per CDR3 protein. Of 330,000 or so distinct CDR3 sequences in the sample, 70% to 90% are singletons; the top ten hold less than 0.2%. The material sequenced was CD8+ T cells from PBMCs. These receptors were taken from a human donor with multiple sclerosis. CDR3s include the opening cysteine and the closing phenylalanine or tryptophan. D genes are given only for firm matches. For some rows the clone size is stated as once, few or many, or as a class when expanded; others skip it.

J gene,V gene,clone size,D gene,CDR3 protein,CDR3 DNA
TRBJ1-2,TRBV12-3/TRBV12-4,-,-,CASSLEFGYYGYTF,TGTGCCAGCAGTTTAGAGTTTGGGTACTATGGCTACACCTTC
TRBJ2-5,TRBV6-5,-,-,CASSYSEQETQYF,TGTGCCAGCAGTTACTCAGAGCAGGAGACCCAGTACTTC
TRBJ2-1,TRBV19,-,TRBD2,CASSIDSGLAWNEQFF,TGTGCCAGTAGTATAGATTCGGGACTAGCGTGGAATGAGCAGTTCTTC
TRBJ2-1,TRBV19,-,-,CASSPYNNEQFF,TGTGCCAGTAGTCCTTATAACAATGAGCAGTTCTTC
TRBJ1-2,TRBV27,-,-,CASSWTALHYDGYTF,TGTGCCAGCAGCTGGACGGCTCTGCACTACGATGGCTACACCTTC
TRBJ2-7,TRBV29-1,-,TRBD1,CSVGTGEGYEQYF,TGCAGCGTTGGGACAGGGGAGGGGTACGAGCAGTACTTC
TRBJ2-7,TRBV5-4,-,TRBD1,CASSSPGTGNYEQYF,TGTGCCAGCAGCTCCCCCGGGACAGGGAATTACGAGCAGTACTTC
TRBJ2-7,TRBV6-2/TRBV6-3,-,-,CASSPWSDEQYF,TGTGCCAGCAGCCCCTGGAGCGACGAGCAGTACTTC
TRBJ1-1,TRBV6-4,-,-,CASSPREGVTEAFF,TGTGCCAGCAGTCCGAGGGAGGGCGTCACTGAAGCTTTCTTT
TRBJ2-7,TRBV7-8,-,TRBD1,CASSLVATGGYEQYF,TGTGCCAGCAGCTTAGTAGCCACAGGGGGCTACGAGCAGTACTTC
TRBJ1-5,TRBV7-9,-,-,CASSLGRQHDHSNQPQHF,TGTGCCAGCAGCCTGGGGAGACAGCACGACCATAGCAATCAGCCCCAGCATTTT
TRBJ2-7,TRBV6-5,-,TRBD2,CASSYSSGLAGPQYF,TGTGCCAGCAGTTACTCGTCGGGACTAGCGGGACCGCAGTACTTC
TRBJ2-7,TRBV29-1,-,-,CSVEGGGRNYEQYF,TGCAGCGTTGAAGGGGGAGGAAGAAATTACGAGCAGTACTTC
TRBJ1-4,TRBV28,-,TRBD1,CASRSPGQGAYNEKLFF,TGTGCCAGCAGATCCCCGGGACAGGGGGCTTATAATGAAAAACTGTTTTTT
TRBJ1-1,TRBV19,-,-,CASRSGGIPEAFF,TGTGCCAGTAGGTCCGGGGGGATCCCTGAAGCTTTCTTT
TRBJ2-1,TRBV7-9,-,-,CASSLLGTEQFF,TGTGCCAGCAGCTTATTAGGCACTGAGCAGTTCTTC
TRBJ2-3,TRBV20-1,-,-,CSANTLLALLSTDTQYF,TGCAGTGCTAATACTTTACTAGCCCTATTGAGCACAGATACGCAGTATTTT
TRBJ2-2,TRBV28,once,-,CASSFRGHLTGELFF,TGTGCCAGCAGTTTTCGCGGACACCTCACCGGGGAGCTGTTTTTT
TRBJ2-2,TRBV23-1,-,-,CARPGPNTGELFF,TGCGCCAGGCCAGGGCCGAACACCGGGGAGCTGTTTTTT